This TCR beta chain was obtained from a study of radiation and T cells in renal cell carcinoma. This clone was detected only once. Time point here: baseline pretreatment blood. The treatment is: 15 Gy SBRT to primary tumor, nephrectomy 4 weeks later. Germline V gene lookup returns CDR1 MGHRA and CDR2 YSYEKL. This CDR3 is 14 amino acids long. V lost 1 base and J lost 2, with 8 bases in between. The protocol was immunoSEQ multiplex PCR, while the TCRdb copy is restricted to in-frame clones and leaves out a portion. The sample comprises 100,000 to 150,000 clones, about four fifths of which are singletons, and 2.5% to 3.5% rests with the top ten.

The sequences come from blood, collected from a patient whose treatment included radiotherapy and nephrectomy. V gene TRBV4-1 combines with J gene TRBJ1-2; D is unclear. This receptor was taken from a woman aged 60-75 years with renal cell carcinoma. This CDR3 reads CASSQGSVNYGYTF. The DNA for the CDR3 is TGCGCCAGCAGCCAAGGATCAGTCAACTATGGCTACACCTTC.